These 30 T cell receptor beta chains were all obtained from the same sample, sequenced in a study of beta chain features in type 1 diabetes listed by TCRdb under 2018. Beyond this particular receptor, the publication reports: In all four CD4+ subsets, TCRB CDR3 length was moderately but significantly shorter in type 1 diabetes patients.

Library construction relied on the immunoSEQ multiplex PCR assay. The High Capacity cDNA Reverse Transcription Kit was used to reverse transcribe all of the isolated RNA, meaning that expressed TCRB transcripts were what got sequenced. Entries here come from immuneACCESS through TCRdb and include only in-frame sequences with V and J called. Some clones fail to appear in such tables; in the studies checked, an unresolved V gene covers under half of the shortfall, and the cause of the remainder is unknown. For this sample the table gives 300,000 to 350,000 clones, of which about 14% were detected only once. The ten largest clonotypes hold around 0.016% of the sample. Their antigen targets remain unknown. Sequenced input: naive CD4+ T cells from blood. What this sample's cell subset or site label stands for: true naive CD4+ T cells. Receptors originate from a young woman with type 1 diabetes.

The sample holds a few counts of this clone. The V gene is TRBV7-9, the J gene TRBJ2-1; 16 nucleotides align to TRBD2. The V gene end was trimmed by 3 bases and the J gene end by 2 bases; junction bases not matched to a gene: 1. The CDR3 length is 17 residues. CDR1 and CDR2 from the germline V gene are SEHNR and FQNEAQ (reference sequence). The CDR3 spells CASSLGLAGGPYNEQFF. In DNA, the CDR3 is TGTGCCAGCAGCTTGGGACTAGCGGGAGGGCCCTACAATGAGCAGTTCTTC. The full variable domain, rest sourced from reference TRBV7-9 and TRBJ2-1, is DTGVSQNPRHKITKRGQNVTFRCDPISEHNRLYWYRQTLGQGPEFLTYFQNEAQLEKSRLLSDRFSAERPKGSFSTLEIQRTEQGDSAMYLCASSLGLAGGPYNEQFFGPGTRLTVL.

The J gene is TRBJ1-1, the V gene TRBV2, with TRBD1 identical over 12 bases. The CDR3 is 15 residues long. Germline trimming cut 7 bases from V and 4 bases from J; bases unmatched to any gene: 7. CDR1 and CDR2 (germline): SNHLY, FYNNEI. The CDR3 coding sequence is TGTGCCAGCATCTGGGGGACAGGGGGCTTCACTGAAGCTTTCTTT. Translated: CASIWGTGGFTEAFF.

The table lists this clone with a few counts. The chain employs TRBV18 and TRBJ2-5; 9 bases match TRBD1. Losses at the gene ends were 4 bases for V and 4 bases for J; bases not matched to a gene: 4. Germline-derived CDR1 and CDR2 are KGHSH and LQKENI. The CDR3 is 14 residues long. The CDR3 coding sequence is TGTGCCAGCTCACTTCGACAGGGGGTAGAGACCCAGTACTTC. It encodes CASSLRQGVETQYF.

This clone was observed a handful of times. The chain has TRBV5-8 and TRBJ2-2; weak D call: TRBD1 (6 bases). Germline CDR1 and CDR2: SGHTS and YDEGEE. This CDR3 has 14 residues. Trimming stripped 4 bases from V and 2 bases from J, with 9 bases between. The CDR3 bases are TGTGCCAGCAGCGGCAGGGGAAACACCGGGGAGCTGTTTTTT. This gives the protein CASSGRGNTGELFF.

V is TRBV7-3 and J is TRBJ2-7, with TRBD2 identical over 7 bases. J lost 0 bases, V lost 2 bases, and 4 bases had no gene match. This CDR3 is built from 15 residues. The germline V gene encodes CDR1 SGHTA and CDR2 FQGTGA. The CDR3 loop reads CASSLLRGSSYEQYF. In DNA form, the CDR3 reads TGTGCCAGCAGCTTACTTCGCGGGAGCTCCTACGAGCAGTACTTC.

Only a few counts were recorded for this clone. This chain connects TRBV29-1 to TRBJ2-5; 10 nucleotides line up with TRBD2. CDR1 is SQVTM, CDR2 ANQGSEA, per germline. The CDR3 totals 13 residues. V was clipped by 3 bases and J by 4 bases; unmatched bases: 2. The CDR3 coding sequence is TGCAGCGTTGAGCCTAGCGGGAGAGAGACCCAGTACTTC. Amino acid sequence: CSVEPSGRETQYF.

The sample holds a few counts of this clone. CDR3 sequence reads: CASSSTSGSVYEQYF. CDR3 nucleotides: TGTGCCAGCAGCTCGACTAGCGGGAGCGTATACGAGCAGTACTTC. This chain uses TRBV7-2 with TRBJ2-7; 12 bases line up with TRBD2. CDR3 length: 15 residues. The ends lost 4 bases at V and 4 bases at J; junction bases unmatched: 5. Germline V lookup: CDR1 SGHTA, CDR2 FQGNSA. Full variable domain (remainder filled in from reference TRBV7-2 and TRBJ2-7): GAGVSQSPSNKVTEKGKDVELRCDPISGHTALYWYRQSLGQGLEFLIYFQGNSAPDKSGLPSDRFSAERTGGSVSTLTIQRTQQEDSAVYLCASSSTSGSVYEQYFGPGTRLTVT.

The genes are TRBV5-1 and TRBJ2-3; 7 bases are a match to TRBD2. There are 16 residues in the CDR3. Germline-derived CDR1 and CDR2 are SGHRS and YFSETQ. V trimming: 3 bases; J trimming: 2 bases; junction bases outside the gene matches: 9. CDR3 DNA sequence: TGCGCCAGCAGCTCCCCTTCCGGGAGGAACACAGATACGCAGTATTTT. Residues: CASSSPSGRNTDTQYF.

The V and J genes are TRBV5-6 and TRBJ2-1, with D perhaps matching TRBD2 (6 bases). The CDR3 loop spans 17 amino acids. CDR1 and CDR2 from the germline V gene are SGHDT and YYEEEE. The V end was cut by 4 bases, the J end by 1 base, with 18 bases between. CDR3 sequence reads: CASSKRDFWGSYNEQFF. Here the CDR3 DNA reads TGTGCCAGCAGCAAAAGGGACTTCTGGGGGTCCTACAATGAGCAGTTCTTC.

This clone was seen a handful of times. The chain uses TRBV7-2 and TRBJ1-2, with 8 bases matching TRBD1. V dropped 5 bases and J dropped 8; count of bases not matched to a gene: 13. Germline V gene lookup returns CDR1 SGHTA and CDR2 FQGNSA. The CDR3 has 15 amino acids. As DNA, the CDR3 is TGTGCCAGCAGCCCCCTCGGGACAGGTCTTGGGGGCTACACCTTC. Amino acid sequence: CASSPLGTGLGGYTF.

The chain combines TRBV30 with TRBJ2-5, with 8 bases aligning to TRBD2. The CDR3 totals 14 residues. V was pared by 2 bases and J by 7 bases, with 9 bases of the junction left unmatched. CDR1 is GTSNPN, CDR2 SVGIG, per germline (reference sequence). The CDR3 protein is CAWSSGGSGRTQYF. The CDR3 DNA is TGTGCCTGGAGTTCGGGGGGGAGCGGGAGGACCCAGTACTTC.

V usage is TRBV29-1 and J usage is TRBJ2-5, with 8 positions matching TRBD2. In germline, CDR1 is SQVTM, CDR2 ANQGSEA. The trim removed 5 bases at V and 5 bases at J, leaving 1 base unmatched. The CDR3 runs 11 residues. The CDR3 nucleotides are TGCAGCGTTCGGGGGGGGGAGACCCAGTACTTC. Amino acid sequence: CSVRGGETQYF.

This clone came up a few times. The V gene is TRBV5-4, the J gene TRBJ2-1; D may be TRBD2 (5 bases). CDR1 and CDR2 from the germline V gene are SGHNT and YYREEE (reference sequence). This CDR3 region has 15 residues. Trimming shortened V by 4 bases and J by 7 bases, and 18 bases separated the two germline ends. The CDR3 nucleotides are TGTGCCAGCAGCGTCGACCCGGGATATGAAAATGAGCAGTTCTTC. It yields the protein CASSVDPGYENEQFF.

Only a few counts were recorded for this clone. The chain combines TRBV30 with TRBJ2-5, with 8 bases aligning to TRBD2. The J call is in doubt because the DNA end fits TRBJ2-7 better. Germline V gene sequence: CDR1 GTSNPN, CDR2 SVGIG (reference sequence). This CDR3 comprises 17 residues. The DNA of the CDR3 is TGTGCCTGGATCCCCCACAGCGGGAGTTTGGTAAACTACGAGCAGTACTTC. It specifies CAWIPHSGSLVNYEQYF.

This chain connects TRBV23-1 to TRBJ1-5; 8 positions agree with TRBD1. TRBV23-1 is marked as an open reading frame, function uncertain. V was pared by 3 bases and J by 0 bases, with 10 bases of the junction left unmatched. The CDR3 consists of 18 residues. DNA of the CDR3: TGCGCCAGCAGTCACTCGGGGACAGGCCCTTATAGCAATCAGCCCCAGCATTTT. This encodes CASSHSGTGPYSNQPQHF.

The genes are TRBV6-6 and TRBJ2-1; D not certain. Trimming shortened V by 5 bases and J by 8 bases, and 22 bases separated the two germline ends. This CDR3 is 16 amino acids long. CDR1 MNHNY and CDR2 SVGAGI come from the germline V gene (reference sequence). In nucleotides, the CDR3 is TGTGCCAGCAGTACCCGGTGGCTAGTCAATGACGATGAGCAGTTCTTC. Amino acid sequence: CASSTRWLVNDDEQFF.

A few counts support this clone. V usage is TRBV28 and J usage is TRBJ2-1; 7 positions agree with TRBD2. The CDR3 has 13 amino acids. Germline V CDR1 and CDR2: MDHEN, SYDVKM. The trim removed 7 bases at V and 5 bases at J, leaving 5 bases unmatched. CDR3 residues: CASIGTTHNEQFF. In DNA form, the CDR3 reads TGTGCCAGCATCGGGACTACCCACAATGAGCAGTTCTTC.

This rearrangement joins TRBV15 to TRBJ2-7, with 10 nucleotides matching TRBD1. The CDR3 is 17 amino acids. The V segment lost 5 bases and the J segment 3 bases; nucleotides outside the gene matches: 13. Germline V CDR1 and CDR2: LNHNV, YYDKDF (reference sequence). CDR3 in amino acids: CATSFRLIGTGDYEQYF. The CDR3 DNA reads TGTGCCACCAGCTTCCGACTCATAGGGACAGGGGACTACGAGCAGTACTTC.

This clone came up a few times. V is TRBV7-9 and J is TRBJ2-5, with no clear D. This CDR3 has 15 residues. Trimming pared 5 bases from V and 1 base from J, leaving 14 bases between. From germline, CDR1 is SEHNR and CDR2 FQNEAQ (reference sequence). The CDR3 is CASSPPTRSQETQYF. In DNA form, the CDR3 reads TGTGCCAGCAGCCCCCCCACCAGATCCCAAGAGACCCAGTACTTC.

The chain uses TRBV7-2 and TRBJ2-5, with D uncertain. The closer fit of TRBJ2-7 to the DNA end suggests the J call may be wrong. Per the germline V gene, CDR1 is SGHTA and CDR2 is FQGNSA. The CDR3 runs 12 residues. The CDR3 here is CASSSPRYEQYF. CDR3 nucleotides: TGTGCCAGCAGCTCCCCAAGATACGAGCAGTACTTC.

This chain links TRBV18 with TRBJ1-1; 8 positions agree with TRBD1. The CDR3 length is 13 residues. Trimming removed 2 bases from V and 8 bases from J; junction bases left unmatched: 4. CDR1 and CDR2 (germline): KGHSH, LQKENI. The CDR3 coding sequence is TGTGCCAGCTCACCAGAAAGACAGGGGGAAGCTTTCTTT. This translates into CASSPERQGEAFF.

This clone came up a few times. The V call is TRBV7-9, the J call TRBJ2-1; weak D call: TRBD2 (5 bases). CDR1 is SEHNR and CDR2 is FQNEAQ in the germline V gene (reference sequence). CDR3 size: 14 residues. With 11 bases removed from V and 0 bases from J, the gap between germline ends came to 14 bases. CDR3 amino acids: CAGLVDSSYNEQFF. CDR3 bases: TGTGCCGGCCTTGTGGACTCCTCCTACAATGAGCAGTTCTTC.

The chain joins TRBV5-4 to TRBJ2-5, with 13 bases aligning to TRBD2. V dropped 7 bases and J dropped 5; count of bases not matched to a gene: 14. The CDR3 sequence is 17 residues long. Germline CDR1 and CDR2: SGHNT and YYREEE (reference sequence). The CDR3 reads CASHKSGTSGILETQYF. The CDR3 region has the DNA TGTGCCAGCCACAAATCCGGGACTAGCGGGATTTTGGAGACCCAGTACTTC.

This clone was found a few times. The genes are TRBV29-1 and TRBJ2-1; D is perhaps TRBD2 (5 bases). Trimming took 4 bases from V and 6 from J, leaving 13 bases between them. The CDR3 consists of 13 residues. Germline V gene data show CDR1 as SQVTM and CDR2 as ANQGSEA. In DNA, the CDR3 is TGCAGCGTTGTCCCCCGCGCGGGCAATGAGCAGTTCTTC. Translating it yields CSVVPRAGNEQFF.

The CDR3 here is CACRYSGGTYEQYV. The CDR3 DNA sequence: TGTGCCTGCCGTTACAGTGGTGGGACTTACGAGCAGTACGTC. V gene TRBV30 combines with J gene TRBJ2-7; possibly TRBD2 for D (6 bases). Looked up from germline, CDR1 is GTSNPN and CDR2 is SVGIG (reference sequence). Trimming shortened V by 6 bases and J by 4 bases, and 19 bases separated the two germline ends. This CDR3 has 14 residues.

In this sample, this clone turned up a few times. This same CDR3 is encoded by further DNA sequences in the sample. This sequence joins TRBV18 and TRBJ2-7; 8 nucleotides match TRBD1. The germline V gene has CDR1 KGHSH and CDR2 LQKENI. This CDR3 comprises 14 residues. V was pared by 1 base and J by 4 bases, with 3 bases of the junction left unmatched. For the CDR3, the DNA is TGTGCCAGCTCACCACAAGGACAGGGATACGAGCAGTACTTC. Translation: CASSPQGQGYEQYF.

The chain links TRBV5-6 to TRBJ2-3, with D perhaps matching TRBD2 (5 bases). Trimming took off 3 bases at V and 2 bases at J, with 10 bases between the two ends. From germline, CDR1 is SGHDT and CDR2 YYEEEE. The CDR3 sequence is 14 residues long. As DNA, the CDR3 is TGTGCCAGCAGCTCGGAGGTCTTCACAGATACGCAGTATTTT. Its protein product is CASSSEVFTDTQYF.

The chain couples TRBV19 to TRBJ2-1; 9 bases fit TRBD1. This CDR3 contains 16 residues. CDR1 and CDR2 from the germline V gene are LNHDA and SQIVND (reference sequence). Germline trimming cut 3 bases from V and 4 bases from J; bases unmatched to any gene: 7. For the CDR3, the DNA is TGTGCCAGTAGTATGGGGCGGACAGGGGTTTACAATGAGCAGTTCTTC. It specifies CASSMGRTGVYNEQFF.

This chain links TRBV4-1 with TRBJ2-2, with a possible D match to TRBD1 (6 bases). Trimming pared 2 bases from V and 6 bases from J, leaving 13 bases between. There are 15 residues in the CDR3. Germline V gives CDR1 MGHRA, CDR2 YSYEKL. The CDR3 sequence: CASSQLSRGSGELFF. As DNA, the CDR3 is TGCGCCAGCAGCCAACTAAGCAGGGGTTCCGGGGAGCTGTTTTTT.

The rearrangement joins TRBV5-1 to TRBJ2-7; TRBD2 aligns across 8 bases. V shed 0 bases and J 6 bases; nucleotides not matched to a gene: 8. The CDR3 has 15 residues. The germline CDR1 and CDR2 sequences are SGHRS and YFSETQ. The CDR3 coding sequence is TGCGCCAGCAGCTTGGCCGTAGCGGCGGGGGGCGAGCAGTACTTC. This codes for CASSLAVAAGGEQYF.